This T cell receptor beta chain emerged from a study of OX40 agonist ivuxolimab in advanced cancers. This CDR3 has 16 amino acids. Trimming cost V 0 bases and J 5 bases; bases outside gene matches: 5. Germline CDR1 reads SGHNT; CDR2 reads YYREEE (reference sequence). TCRdb keeps only in-frame clones here, not all; method: immunoSEQ multiplex PCR. The sample consists of around 62,000 clones, about 86% of them appearing once. The receptor was derived from an adult with an advanced solid tumor such as melanoma, head and neck, liver or kidney cancer. Sequences were derived from CD4+ or CD8+ T cells sorted from blood, sampled in a trial of the OX40 agonist ivuxolimab. V gene TRBV5-4 combines with J gene TRBJ2-7; 13 bases are shared with TRBD2. The CDR3 sequence is CASSLAGLAGRDEQYF. CDR3 DNA: TGTGCCAGCAGCTTGGCGGGACTAGCGGGGAGGGACGAGCAGTACTTC. The variable domain in full, with the rest retrieved from reference TRBV5-4 and TRBJ2-7, is ETGVTQSPTHLIKTRGQQVTLRCSSQSGHNTVSWYQQALGQGPQFIFQYYREEENGRGNFPPRFSGLQFPNYSSELNVNALELDDSALYLCASSLAGLAGRDEQYFGPGTRLTVT.